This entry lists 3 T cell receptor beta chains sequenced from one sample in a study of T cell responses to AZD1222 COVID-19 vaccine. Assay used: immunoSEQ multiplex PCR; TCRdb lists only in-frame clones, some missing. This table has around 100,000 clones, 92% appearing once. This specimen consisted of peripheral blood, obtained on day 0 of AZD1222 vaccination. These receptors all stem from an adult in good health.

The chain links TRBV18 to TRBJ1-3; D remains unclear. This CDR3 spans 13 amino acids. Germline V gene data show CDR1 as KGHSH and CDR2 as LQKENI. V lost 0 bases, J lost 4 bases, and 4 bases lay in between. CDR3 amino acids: CASSPPSGNTIYF. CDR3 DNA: TGTGCCAGCTCACCACCATCGGGAAACACCATATATTTT.

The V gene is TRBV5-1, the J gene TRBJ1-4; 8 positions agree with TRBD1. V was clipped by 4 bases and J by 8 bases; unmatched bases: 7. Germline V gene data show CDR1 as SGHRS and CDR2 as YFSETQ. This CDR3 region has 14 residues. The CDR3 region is CASSPGQGLEKLFF. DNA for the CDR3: TGCGCCAGCAGCCCCGGACAGGGTTTAGAAAAACTGTTTTTT.

The CDR3 DNA sequence: TGCAGCGCGGGGGACGGTCAGTTCTATGGCTACACCTTC. It translates to CSAGDGQFYGYTF. The J gene is TRBJ1-2, the V gene TRBV29-1; perhaps TRBD1 as D (5 bases). Trimming took 7 bases from V and 4 from J, leaving 16 bases between them. The CDR3 sequence is 13 residues long. The germline gives CDR1 SQVTM, CDR2 ANQGSEA.